Presented here are 26 T cell receptor beta chains from one specimen sequenced in a study of quantifying T cell responses using KT2 cells. Across the whole study: TCR alpha and beta constant-region primers primed reverse transcription of RNA.

Each cDNA got a UMI-containing oligo ligated at its 3' end. The first PCR ran 3 to 5 cycles with an equimolar RC1.1 and RC1.2 beta primer mix. TCRdb re-called the UMI-ligation and nested PCR reads through MiXCR, storing one row per CDR3 protein. The table includes fewer than 50,000 distinct CDR3 sequences, roughly 11% detected once. The material sequenced was PBMCs spiked with cells of the T cell clone KT2. The receptor set was obtained from a human donor.

This chain's CDR3 is CASSPGQTYGYTF. CDR3 bases: TGTGCCAGCAGTCCGGGACAGACCTATGGCTACACCTTC. The V and J genes are TRBV12-3 or TRBV12-4 and TRBJ1-2; 7 nucleotides align to TRBD1. The V gene end was trimmed by 5 bases and the J gene end by 4 bases; junction bases not matched to a gene: 4. The CDR3 is made up of 13 amino acids.

The chain carries TRBV7-8 and TRBJ2-1; tentatively, D is TRBD1 (6 bases). This CDR3 spans 15 amino acids. The germline gives CDR1 SGHVS, CDR2 FQNEAQ. V was clipped by 5 bases and J by 0 bases, with 11 bases between them. Here the CDR3 reads CASSTDRSSYNEQFF. Written as DNA, the CDR3 is TGTGCCAGCAGCACCGACAGGAGCTCCTACAATGAGCAGTTCTTC. Combining the CDR3 with reference TRBV7-8 and TRBJ2-1 gives the whole variable domain GAGVSQSPRYKVAKRGQDVALRCDPISGHVSLFWYQQALGQGPEFLTYFQNEAQLDKSGLPSDRFFAERPEGSVSTLKIQRTQQEDSAVYLCASSTDRSSYNEQFFGPGTRLTVL.

This chain links TRBV7-3 with TRBJ2-2; TRBD2 matches 8 bases. The CDR3 is 14 residues long. Germline trimming cut 4 bases from V and 11 bases from J; bases unmatched to any gene: 9. Germline CDR1 is SGHTA and CDR2 is FQGTGA. The CDR3 sequence: CASSSARGGGELFF. DNA of the CDR3: TGTGCCAGCAGCTCCGCACGGGGGGGCGGCGAGCTGTTTTTT.

The rearrangement uses TRBV2 and TRBJ2-3; D is possibly TRBD2 (6 bases). Trimming took off 3 bases at V and 0 bases at J, with 13 bases between the two ends. CDR1 is SNHLY, CDR2 FYNNEI, per germline. This CDR3 region has 16 residues. CDR3 in DNA: TGTGCCAGCAGTGATGTGGGCGGGGCCAGCACAGATACGCAGTATTTT. Protein product: CASSDVGGASTDTQYF.

The chain recombines TRBV24-1 with TRBJ1-2; weak D call: TRBD1 (6 bases). Deletions cut 8 bases from V and 0 bases from J, with 15 bases between. The germline V gene encodes CDR1 KGHDR and CDR2 SFDVKD. CDR3 size: 15 residues. CDR3 sequence reads: CATNFAGTPNYGYTF. CDR3 sequence (DNA): TGTGCCACCAATTTCGCCGGGACACCTAACTATGGCTACACCTTC.

This clonotype appeared a few times. The V call is TRBV12-3 or TRBV12-4, the J call TRBJ2-6; no clear D gene. The CDR3 contains 16 residues. Trimming removed 3 bases from V and 4 bases from J, with 13 bases in between. The CDR3 region has the DNA TGTGCCAGCAGTTTTTTGTTGGCTTCAGGGGCCAACGTCCTGACTTTC. This sequence encodes CASSFLLASGANVLTF.

The chain uses TRBV14 and TRBJ1-1, with D possibly matching TRBD1 (5 bases). With 0 bases removed from V and 7 bases from J, the gap between germline ends came to 12 bases. Looked up from germline, CDR1 is SGHDN and CDR2 is FVKESK. The CDR3 runs 14 residues. CDR3 amino acids: CASSQDRRVGEAFF. The CDR3 DNA follows: TGTGCCAGCAGCCAAGATCGCAGGGTCGGTGAAGCTTTCTTT.

This chain joins TRBV6-2 or TRBV6-3 and TRBJ1-6, with no clear D. Germline V gene lookup returns CDR1 MNHEY and CDR2 SVGEGT. This CDR3 comprises 10 residues. Trimming removed 5 bases from V and 9 bases from J, with 2 bases in between. In DNA form, the CDR3 reads TGTGCCAGCAGTAGTTCACCCCTCCACTTT. It codes for CASSSSPLHF.

The chain uses TRBV30 and TRBJ2-1, with D possibly being TRBD1 (5 bases). Germline V gene sequence: CDR1 GTSNPN, CDR2 SVGIG (reference sequence). This CDR3 has 16 residues. V shed 0 bases and J shed 7 bases, with 19 bases lying between them. CDR3 protein: CAWSVSRGTYGNEQFF. CDR3 sequence (DNA): TGTGCCTGGAGTGTAAGTAGGGGAACTTACGGGAATGAGCAGTTCTTC.

The chain is built from TRBV5-1 and TRBJ2-3; 11 nucleotides match TRBD2. Losses at the gene ends were 3 bases for V and 6 bases for J; bases not matched to a gene: 3. Germline V gives CDR1 SGHRS, CDR2 YFSETQ. There are 14 residues in the CDR3. The CDR3 nucleotides read TGCGCCAGCAGCTATGGGACTAGCGGCGATACGCAGTATTTT. Protein sequence: CASSYGTSGDTQYF.

This clonotype turned up a few times. The chain joins TRBV5-1 to TRBJ2-7; 9 bases line up with TRBD1. The V gene's germline CDR1 is SGHRS and CDR2 YFSETQ. The ends lost 4 bases at V and 7 bases at J; junction bases unmatched: 9. There are 14 residues in the CDR3. The CDR3: CASSLGTGSREQYF. The CDR3 bases are TGCGCCAGCAGCCTGGGGACAGGGTCCCGGGAGCAGTACTTC.

The table lists this clonotype with a few counts. The J gene is TRBJ2-3, the V gene TRBV2; D tentatively reads TRBD1 or TRBD2 (5 bases each). Germline V gene lookup returns CDR1 SNHLY and CDR2 FYNNEI. There are 10 residues in the CDR3. Trimming pared 8 bases from V and 10 bases from J, leaving 10 bases between. CDR3 protein: CASLLGAQYF. The DNA for the CDR3 is TGTGCCAGCCTACTGGGGGCGCAGTATTTT.

With respect to this clonotype: A much bigger clone sits one base away, suggesting this may be a read error. The rearrangement uses TRBV14 and TRBJ2-7; D is uncertain. The V and J ends lost 0 bases and 1 base respectively, with 16 bases between them. CDR3 length: 17 residues. CDR1 is SGHDN and CDR2 is FVKESK in the germline V gene. In DNA, the CDR3 is TGTGCCAGCAGCCAAGATTGGCCGAGAATTACTTCCTACGAGCAGTACGTC. This translates into CASSQDWPRITSYEQYV.

This clonotype was counted a few times. CDR3: CASSLGPPGQGAPDYGYTF. For the CDR3, the DNA is TGCGCCAGCAGCTTGGGACCACCGGGACAGGGGGCGCCGGACTATGGCTACACCTTC. The chain uses TRBV5-1 and TRBJ1-2; 12 positions agree with TRBD1. The CDR3 loop spans 19 amino acids. From germline, CDR1 is SGHRS and CDR2 YFSETQ. V dropped 0 bases and J dropped 3; count of bases not matched to a gene: 12.

This clonotype was seen a handful of times. This rearrangement joins TRBV11-3 to TRBJ2-7; 9 bases align to TRBD2. This CDR3 has 14 residues. The junction had 8 bases not matched to a gene; V was cut back by 5 bases and J by 6 bases. Germline CDR1 and CDR2: SGHNT and YENEEA. The CDR3 loop reads CASSAGTSFGEQYF. The CDR3, as DNA: TGTGCCAGCAGCGCCGGGACTAGCTTCGGCGAGCAGTACTTC. Variable domain in full (rest from reference TRBV11-3 and TRBJ2-7): EAGVVQSPRYKIIEKKQPVAFWCNPISGHNTLYWYLQNLGQGPELLIRYENEEAVDDSQLPKDRFSAERLKGVDSTLKIQPAELGDSAVYLCASSAGTSFGEQYFGPGTRLTVT.

This clonotype was counted ten times or more. The chain couples TRBV20-1 to TRBJ2-7; no definite D call. The CDR3 loop spans 13 amino acids. With 5 bases removed from V and 0 bases from J, the gap between germline ends came to 11 bases. The germline gives CDR1 DFQATT, CDR2 SNEGSKA (reference sequence). The CDR3 region is CSAYLAYSYEQYF. CDR3 nucleotide sequence: TGCAGTGCTTACTTAGCCTACTCCTACGAGCAGTACTTC.

This clonotype appeared a few times. The chain uses TRBV20-1 and TRBJ1-5; D is uncertain. V was cut by 3 bases and J by 4 bases, with 10 bases left in between. The CDR3 covers 13 residues. Germline V gives CDR1 DFQATT, CDR2 SNEGSKA (reference sequence). This CDR3 is CSASGSANQPQHF. In DNA, the CDR3 is TGCAGTGCTAGTGGGTCGGCGAATCAGCCCCAGCATTTT.

The V gene is TRBV4-1, the J gene TRBJ2-7, with 8 positions matching TRBD1. The germline CDR1 and CDR2 sequences are MGHRA and YSYEKL. CDR3 length equals 15 residues. The V and J ends lost 4 bases and 5 bases, in that order; junction bases with no gene match: 10. CDR3 sequence (DNA): TGCGCCAGCAGCCCGGAGGGGGCAGGGGGCAACGAGCAGTACTTC. Its translation is CASSPEGAGGNEQYF.

This sequence joins TRBV2 and TRBJ2-7, with 9 nucleotides matching TRBD1. The CDR3 spans 14 residues. The germline gives CDR1 SNHLY, CDR2 FYNNEI. The junction had 8 bases not matched to a gene; V was cut back by 10 bases and J by 1 base. CDR3 nucleotide sequence: TGTGCCATACAAGCGGGACAGGGTTCCTACGAGCAGTACTTC. Amino acid sequence: CAIQAGQGSYEQYF.

The table lists this clonotype with many counts. The chain has TRBV6-5 and TRBJ2-3; D not certain. In germline, CDR1 is MNHEY, CDR2 SVGAGI. CDR3 length: 15 amino acids. Trimming pared 6 bases from V and 2 bases from J, leaving 15 bases between. Here the CDR3 reads CASSPNSRPTDTQYF. The CDR3 region has the DNA TGTGCCAGCAGCCCTAACTCGAGACCCACAGATACGCAGTATTTT.

A few counts support this clonotype. CDR3 coding DNA: TGTGCCTGGAGTGCGTCGAACACCGGGGAGCTGTTTTTT. This codes for CAWSASNTGELFF. The chain joins TRBV30 to TRBJ2-2; D ambiguous. The CDR3 spans 13 residues. The germline V gene encodes CDR1 GTSNPN and CDR2 SVGIG (reference sequence). Trimming took 1 base from V and 0 from J, leaving 3 bases between them.

This clonotype was picked up many times. The CDR3 DNA reads TGCAGTGCTAGCCCCCCGTTCCAAACCTCCTACAATGAGCAGTTCTTC. Its protein product is CSASPPFQTSYNEQFF. The chain is built from TRBV20-1 and TRBJ2-1, with D unresolved. CDR1 and CDR2 (germline): DFQATT, SNEGSKA (reference sequence). V dropped 3 bases and J dropped 0 bases, with 15 bases sitting between them. The CDR3 covers 16 residues.

The chain carries TRBV12-3 or TRBV12-4 and TRBJ1-1; the D is unclear. Between the trimmed V and J ends, which lost 2 bases and 8 bases, there was a span of 15 bases. This CDR3 contains 14 residues. In nucleotides, the CDR3 is TGTGCCAGCAGTTTAAACGGCCTAAGTTTAGAAGCTTTCTTT. As protein: CASSLNGLSLEAFF.

Ten or more counts support this clonotype. CDR3 sequence: CAISEAGRSNYGYTF. CDR3 DNA sequence: TGTGCCATCAGTGAAGCTGGGAGGTCCAACTATGGCTACACCTTC. The chain is built from TRBV10-3 and TRBJ1-2; D is undetermined. The germline CDR1 and CDR2 sequences are ENHRY and SYGVKD. Trimming pared 3 bases from V and 2 bases from J, leaving 13 bases between. The CDR3 spans 15 residues.

The sample holds a few counts of this clonotype. The CDR3 sequence: CSASDQGETQYF. CDR3 DNA: TGCAGTGCTAGTGACCAGGGGGAGACCCAGTACTTC. The rearrangement links TRBV20-1 to TRBJ2-5; TRBD1 is a possible D gene (6 bases). The V and J ends lost 3 bases and 5 bases respectively, with 10 bases between them. Germline lookup yields CDR1 DFQATT and CDR2 SNEGSKA (reference sequence). This CDR3 spans 12 amino acids.

The chain combines TRBV11-2 with TRBJ2-3; D uncertain. The CDR3 runs to 15 residues. The V gene lost 3 bases and the J gene lost 1 base, with 11 bases spanning the gap. Germline CDR1 SGHAT, CDR2 FQNNGV. The CDR3: CASSFRLQRTDTQYF. CDR3 nucleotides: TGTGCCAGCAGCTTCCGGTTACAGCGCACAGATACGCAGTATTTT.